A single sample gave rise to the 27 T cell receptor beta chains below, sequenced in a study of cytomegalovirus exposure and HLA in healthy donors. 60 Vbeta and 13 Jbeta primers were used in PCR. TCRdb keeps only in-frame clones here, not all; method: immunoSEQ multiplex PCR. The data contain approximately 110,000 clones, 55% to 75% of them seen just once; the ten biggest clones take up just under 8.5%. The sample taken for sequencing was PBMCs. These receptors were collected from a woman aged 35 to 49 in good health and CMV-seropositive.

The chain's CDR3 is CASSLAGQARYEQYF. DNA for the CDR3: TGTGCCAGCAGCTTAGCGGGACAGGCTAGATACGAGCAGTACTTC. J is TRBJ2-7 and V is TRBV5-4; perhaps TRBD1 as D (8 bases). Germline-derived CDR1 and CDR2 are SGHNT and YYREEE (reference sequence). The CDR3 has 15 residues. Trimming took off 2 bases at V and 4 bases at J, with 16 bases between the two ends. Full variable domain (remainder filled in from reference TRBV5-4 and TRBJ2-7): ETGVTQSPTHLIKTRGQQVTLRCSSQSGHNTVSWYQQALGQGPQFIFQYYREEENGRGNFPPRFSGLQFPNYSSELNVNALELDDSALYLCASSLAGQARYEQYFGPGTRLTVT.

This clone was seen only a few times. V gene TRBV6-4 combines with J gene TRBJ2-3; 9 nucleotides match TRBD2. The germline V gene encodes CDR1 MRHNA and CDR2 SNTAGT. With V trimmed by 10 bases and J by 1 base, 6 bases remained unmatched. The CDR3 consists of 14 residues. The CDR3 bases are TGTGCCATCACGGCTAGCGGGGGCACAGATACGCAGTATTTT. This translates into CAITASGGTDTQYF.

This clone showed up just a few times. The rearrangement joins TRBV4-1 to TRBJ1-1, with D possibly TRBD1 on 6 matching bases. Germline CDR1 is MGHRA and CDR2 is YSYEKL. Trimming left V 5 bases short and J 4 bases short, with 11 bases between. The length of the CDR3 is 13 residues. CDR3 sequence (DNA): TGCGCCAGCAGCAAGGGGGTCGGCACTGAAGCTTTCTTT. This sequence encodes CASSKGVGTEAFF.

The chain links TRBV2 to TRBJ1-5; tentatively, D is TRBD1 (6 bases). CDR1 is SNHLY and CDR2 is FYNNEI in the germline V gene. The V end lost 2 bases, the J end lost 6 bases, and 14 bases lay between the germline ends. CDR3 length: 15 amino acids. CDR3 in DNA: TGTGCCAGCAGTGAACTAGGGGCAGGGGCTCAGCCCCAGCATTTT. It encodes CASSELGAGAQPQHF.

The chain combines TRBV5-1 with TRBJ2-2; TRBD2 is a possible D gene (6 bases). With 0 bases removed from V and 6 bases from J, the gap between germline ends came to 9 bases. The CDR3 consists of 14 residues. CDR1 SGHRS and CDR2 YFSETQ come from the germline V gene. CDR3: CASSLGWRAGELFF. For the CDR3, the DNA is TGCGCCAGCAGCTTGGGGTGGAGGGCCGGGGAGCTGTTTTTT.

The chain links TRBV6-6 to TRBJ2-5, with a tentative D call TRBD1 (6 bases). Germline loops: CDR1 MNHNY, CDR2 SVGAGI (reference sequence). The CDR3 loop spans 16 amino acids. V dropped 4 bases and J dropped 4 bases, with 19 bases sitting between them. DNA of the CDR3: TGTGCCAGCAGTTCCGGATGGGTGGGGGCTCGAGAGACCCAGTACTTC. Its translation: CASSSGWVGARETQYF.

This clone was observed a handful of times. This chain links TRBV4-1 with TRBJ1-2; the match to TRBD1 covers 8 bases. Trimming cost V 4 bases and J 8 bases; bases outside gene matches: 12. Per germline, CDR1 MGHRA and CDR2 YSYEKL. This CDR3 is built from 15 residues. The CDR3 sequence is CASSPPDRDFMGYTF. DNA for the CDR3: TGCGCCAGCAGCCCTCCGGACAGGGACTTCATGGGCTACACCTTC.

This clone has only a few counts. The chain's CDR3 is CASSQEGAWANTGELFF. CDR3 coding DNA: TGCGCCAGCAGCCAAGAAGGGGCTTGGGCGAACACCGGGGAGCTGTTTTTT. The chain combines TRBV4-1 with TRBJ2-2; tentative D call: TRBD1 (5 bases). Per the germline V gene, CDR1 is MGHRA and CDR2 is YSYEKL. This CDR3 is 17 amino acids long. V was pared by 0 bases and J by 0 bases, with 11 bases between.

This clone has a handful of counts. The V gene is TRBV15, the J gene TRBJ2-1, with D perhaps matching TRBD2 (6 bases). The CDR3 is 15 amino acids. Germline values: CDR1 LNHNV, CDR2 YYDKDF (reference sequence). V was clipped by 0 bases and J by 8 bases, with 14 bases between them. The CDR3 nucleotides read TGTGCCACCAGCAGAGATCGCGGGGCGATTGATGAGCAGTTCTTC. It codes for CATSRDRGAIDEQFF.

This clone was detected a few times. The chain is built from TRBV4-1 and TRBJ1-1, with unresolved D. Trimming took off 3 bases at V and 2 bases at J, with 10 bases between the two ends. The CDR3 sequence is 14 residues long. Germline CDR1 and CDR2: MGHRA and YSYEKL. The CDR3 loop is CASSHSAGNTEAFF. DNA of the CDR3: TGCGCCAGCAGCCATTCGGCGGGAAACACTGAAGCTTTCTTT.

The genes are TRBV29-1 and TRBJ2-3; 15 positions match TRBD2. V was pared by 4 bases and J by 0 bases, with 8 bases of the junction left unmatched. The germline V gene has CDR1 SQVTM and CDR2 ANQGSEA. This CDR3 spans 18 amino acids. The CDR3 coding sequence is TGCAGCGTTGCGGGACTAGCGGGGGGAAAGTATAGCACAGATACGCAGTATTTT. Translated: CSVAGLAGGKYSTDTQYF.

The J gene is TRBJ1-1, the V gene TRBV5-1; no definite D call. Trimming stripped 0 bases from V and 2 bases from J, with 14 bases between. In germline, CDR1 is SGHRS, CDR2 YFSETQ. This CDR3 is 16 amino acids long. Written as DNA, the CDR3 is TGCGCCAGCAGCTTGGGCGACACAAGTAGAAACACTGAAGCTTTCTTT. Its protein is CASSLGDTSRNTEAFF.

The chain's CDR3 is CASGGEGGPGPGYTF. Here the CDR3 DNA reads TGTGCCAGCGGTGGGGAGGGAGGCCCCGGCCCCGGCTACACCTTC. The V and J genes are TRBV2 and TRBJ1-2; D not certain. The CDR3 extends over 15 amino acids. V was pared by 8 bases and J by 8 bases, with 24 bases between. Germline-derived CDR1 and CDR2 are SNHLY and FYNNEI.

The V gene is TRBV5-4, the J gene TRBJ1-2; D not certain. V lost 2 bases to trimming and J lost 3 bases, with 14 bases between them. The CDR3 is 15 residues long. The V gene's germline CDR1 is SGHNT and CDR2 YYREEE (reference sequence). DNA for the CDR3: TGTGCCAGCAGCTTCGCCCTTCCCCAGTACTATGGCTACACCTTC. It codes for CASSFALPQYYGYTF.

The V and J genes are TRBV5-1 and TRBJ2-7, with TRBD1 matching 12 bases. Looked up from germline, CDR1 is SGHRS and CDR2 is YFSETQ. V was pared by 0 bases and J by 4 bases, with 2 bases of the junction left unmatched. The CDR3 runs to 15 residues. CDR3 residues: CASSLGDRGPYEQYF. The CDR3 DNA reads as TGCGCCAGCAGCTTGGGGGACAGGGGGCCGTACGAGCAGTACTTC.

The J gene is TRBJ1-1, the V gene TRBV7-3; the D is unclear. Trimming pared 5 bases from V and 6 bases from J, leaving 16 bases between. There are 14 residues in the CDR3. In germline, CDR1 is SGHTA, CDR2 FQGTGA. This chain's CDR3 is CASSASPGDAEAFF. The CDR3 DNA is TGTGCCAGCAGCGCCAGCCCGGGAGATGCTGAAGCTTTCTTT.

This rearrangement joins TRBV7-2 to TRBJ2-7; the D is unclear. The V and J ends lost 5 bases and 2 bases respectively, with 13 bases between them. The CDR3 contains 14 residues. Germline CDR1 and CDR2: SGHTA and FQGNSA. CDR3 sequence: CASSPQWQAYEQYF. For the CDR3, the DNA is TGTGCCAGCAGCCCCCAGTGGCAGGCCTACGAGCAGTACTTC.

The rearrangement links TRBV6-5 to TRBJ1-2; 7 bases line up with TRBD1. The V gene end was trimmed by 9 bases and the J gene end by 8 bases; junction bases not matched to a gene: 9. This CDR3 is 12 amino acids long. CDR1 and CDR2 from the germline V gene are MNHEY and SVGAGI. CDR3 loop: CASRQGRSGYTF. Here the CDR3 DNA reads TGTGCCAGTCGACAGGGTCGGAGCGGCTACACCTTC.

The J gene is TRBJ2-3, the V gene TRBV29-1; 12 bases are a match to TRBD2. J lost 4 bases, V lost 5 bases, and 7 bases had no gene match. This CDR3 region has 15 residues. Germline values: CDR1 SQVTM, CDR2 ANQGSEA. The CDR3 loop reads CSVFGLAGLSDTQYF. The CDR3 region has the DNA TGCAGCGTTTTCGGACTAGCGGGACTCTCAGATACGCAGTATTTT.

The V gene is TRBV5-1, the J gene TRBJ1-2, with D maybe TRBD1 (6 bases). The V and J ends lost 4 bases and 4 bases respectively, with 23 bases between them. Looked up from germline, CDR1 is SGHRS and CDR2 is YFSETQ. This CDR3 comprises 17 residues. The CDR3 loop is CASSPDLGQQRSYGYTF. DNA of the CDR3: TGCGCCAGCAGCCCGGATTTGGGACAACAAAGGAGCTATGGCTACACCTTC.

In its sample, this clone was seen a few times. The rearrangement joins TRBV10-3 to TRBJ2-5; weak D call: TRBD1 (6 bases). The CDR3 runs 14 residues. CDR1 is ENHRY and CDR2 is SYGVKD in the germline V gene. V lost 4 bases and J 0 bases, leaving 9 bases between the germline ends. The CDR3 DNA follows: TGTGCCATCAGTGTCGGACAGAACCAAGAGACCCAGTACTTC. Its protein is CAISVGQNQETQYF.

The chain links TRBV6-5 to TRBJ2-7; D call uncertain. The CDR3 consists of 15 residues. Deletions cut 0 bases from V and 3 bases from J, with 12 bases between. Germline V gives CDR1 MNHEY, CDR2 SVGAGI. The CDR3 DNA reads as TGTGCCAGCAGTTACTCCGGTGGTGCAATCTACGAGCAGTACTTC. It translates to CASSYSGGAIYEQYF.

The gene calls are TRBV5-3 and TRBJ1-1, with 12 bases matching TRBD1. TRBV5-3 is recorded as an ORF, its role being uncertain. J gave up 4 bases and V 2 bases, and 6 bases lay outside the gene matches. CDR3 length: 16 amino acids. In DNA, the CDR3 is TGTGCCAGAAGCTTCGGGACAGGGGGCTTCAGCACTGAAGCTTTCTTT. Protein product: CARSFGTGGFSTEAFF.

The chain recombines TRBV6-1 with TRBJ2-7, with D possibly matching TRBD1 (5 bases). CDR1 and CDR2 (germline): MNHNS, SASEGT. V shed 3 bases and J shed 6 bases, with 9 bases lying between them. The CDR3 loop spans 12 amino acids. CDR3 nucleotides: TGTGCCAGCAGTGACCAGGGTTCCGAGCAGTACTTC. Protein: CASSDQGSEQYF.

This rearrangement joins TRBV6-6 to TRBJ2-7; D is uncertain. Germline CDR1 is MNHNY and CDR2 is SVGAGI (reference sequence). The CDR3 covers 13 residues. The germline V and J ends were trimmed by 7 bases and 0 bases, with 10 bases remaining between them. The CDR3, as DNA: TGTGCCAGCACTAGTCCTTACTCCTACGAGCAGTACTTC. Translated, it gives CASTSPYSYEQYF.

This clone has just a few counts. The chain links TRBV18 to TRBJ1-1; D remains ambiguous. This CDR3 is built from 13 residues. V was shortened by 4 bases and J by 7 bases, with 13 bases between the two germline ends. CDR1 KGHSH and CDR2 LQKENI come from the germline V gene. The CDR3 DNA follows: TGTGCCAGCTCACTCAGGCAGGCCGATGAAGCTTTCTTT. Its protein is CASSLRQADEAFF.

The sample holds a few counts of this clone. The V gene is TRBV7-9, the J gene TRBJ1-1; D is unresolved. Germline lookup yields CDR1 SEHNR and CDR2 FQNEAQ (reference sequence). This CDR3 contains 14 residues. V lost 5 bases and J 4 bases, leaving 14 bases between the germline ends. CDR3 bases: TGTGCCAGCAGCCCGGAGAAGTATGCCACTGAAGCTTTCTTT. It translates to CASSPEKYATEAFF.